The rows below give T cell receptor beta chains drawn from one sample of a study of blood T cell repertoires in COVID-19. The assay was immunoSEQ multiplex PCR, and TCRdb's table has in-frame clones only and misses some. The sample has roughly 230,000 clones, roughly 84% seen once; the top ten hold roughly 6.7%. Material: PBMCs or T cells enriched from blood (not recorded which). The receptors were gathered from a woman aged 45-65 years who had been exposed to COVID-19. The CDR3 runs from the conserved cysteine through the conserved F or W. D genes are given only for firm matches. Only some rows state a clone size, as once, few, many or a class for expanded clones.

v_gene	d_gene	abundance	j_gene	CDR3nt	CDR3aa
TRBV11-2	-	-	TRBJ2-1	TGTGCCAGCGGCCCGAGAGGAAGCTCCTACAATGAGCAGTTCTTC	CASGPRGSSYNEQFF
TRBV5-1	-	-	TRBJ2-3	TGCGCCAGCAGGAGGGAGACGGATACGCAGTATTTT	CASRRETDTQYF
TRBV3-1/TRBV3-2	-	-	TRBJ2-7	TGTGCCAGCAGCCAAGATCAATTCCGGGACTACGAGCAGTACTTC	CASSQDQFRDYEQYF
TRBV2	-	-	TRBJ1-2	TGTGCCAGCAGTGGGTCGAGTGGCTACACCTTC	CASSGSSGYTF
TRBV4-2	-	-	TRBJ2-1	TGTGCCAGCAGCCAACCGGGGAATAAGGATGAGCAGTTCTTC	CASSQPGNKDEQFF
TRBV12-3/TRBV12-4	-	-	TRBJ2-1	TGTGCCAGCAGGCCTACCGAGGGGGATGAGCAGTTCTTC	CASRPTEGDEQFF
TRBV11-2	-	-	TRBJ2-7	TGTGCCAGCAGCCCCCAGGACGGGGGGCTATACGGCGAGCAGTACTTC	CASSPQDGGLYGEQYF
TRBV6-5	-	-	TRBJ1-2	TGTGCCAGCAGTCCCCGGCCCGGGGGCTATGGCTACACCTTC	CASSPRPGGYGYTF
TRBV9	TRBD1	-	TRBJ1-2	TGTGCCAGCAGCGCACAGGGGGAAGTTGGCTACACCTTC	CASSAQGEVGYTF
TRBV6-1	TRBD1	-	TRBJ2-7	TGTGCCAGCAGTGTAGCCGGGACAGGGGGGGCCTACGAGCAGTACTTC	CASSVAGTGGAYEQYF
TRBV19	TRBD1	-	TRBJ2-5	TGTGCCAGTAGTAAGACAGGGGAGGTAGAGACCCAGTACTTC	CASSKTGEVETQYF
TRBV5-5	-	-	TRBJ1-6	TGTGCCAGCAGCTTAGGGGGAATAGGAGGAGGAAATTCACCCCTCCACTTT	CASSLGGIGGGNSPLHF
TRBV10-2	-	-	TRBJ2-3	TGCGCCAGCCGTTCACGGGGCACAGATACGCAGTATTTT	CASRSRGTDTQYF
TRBV14	TRBD2	-	TRBJ2-1	TGTGCCAGCAGCCATAGAGGACTAGCGGGGCCCTACAATGAGCAGTTCTTC	CASSHRGLAGPYNEQFF
TRBV6-1	-	-	TRBJ1-2	TGTGCCAGCAGTGAAAGACAGACAAGGGGCTACACCTTC	CASSERQTRGYTF
TRBV29-1	-	-	TRBJ2-5	TGCAGCGTTGGGCAGAAACAAGAGACCCAGTACTTC	CSVGQKQETQYF
TRBV7-6	TRBD2	-	TRBJ2-1	TGTGCCAGCAGCTTAGGGGCCAGCGGGGGGGCCGGGGAGCAGTTCTTC	CASSLGASGGAGEQFF
TRBV24-1	-	-	TRBJ1-5	TGTGCCACCAGTGACGCCCGGTCGTCGAGTCAGCCCCAGCATTTT	CATSDARSSSQPQHF
TRBV5-1	-	-	TRBJ1-1	TGCGCCAGCAGCTTGGATCCACCCGGAGGGGTGGTGACTGAAGCTTTCTTT	CASSLDPPGGVVTEAFF
TRBV9	-	-	TRBJ1-1	TGTGCCAGCACCCGCGAGAATCGAATGACTGAAGCTTTCTTT	CASTRENRMTEAFF
TRBV4-3	-	-	TRBJ2-1	TGCGCCAGCAGCCAAGATGGGGCGGCCGCTGAGCAGTTCTTC	CASSQDGAAAEQFF
TRBV5-1	-	-	TRBJ1-1	TGCGCCAGCAGCTTCGGCAGGGGAAGAAACACTGAAGCTTTCTTT	CASSFGRGRNTEAFF
TRBV12-3/TRBV12-4	-	-	TRBJ1-2	TGTGCCAGCAGTAACCTACTTAACTATGGCTACACCTTC	CASSNLLNYGYTF
TRBV7-9	-	-	TRBJ1-3	TGTGCCAGCATCCCGACAGCCGGAAACACCATATATTTT	CASIPTAGNTIYF
TRBV19	TRBD1	-	TRBJ2-2	TGTGCCAGTAGTCTAAGGGACAGGACCCCTCTGAACACCGGGGAGCTGTTTTTT	CASSLRDRTPLNTGELFF
TRBV5-8	-	-	TRBJ1-2	TGTGCCAGCGCGCAAGGGGTACGCTACACCTTC	CASAQGVRYTF
TRBV15	-	-	TRBJ1-2	TGTGCCACCAGCAGAGATTCTGGGGAGGACTATGGCTACACCTTC	CATSRDSGEDYGYTF
TRBV9	-	once	TRBJ1-5	TGTGCCAGCAGCAGGACGGGGGGCATACAGCCCCAGCATTTT	CASSRTGGIQPQHF
TRBV12-3/TRBV12-4	TRBD1	-	TRBJ2-7	TGTGCCAGCAGTTCCGGTGGACAGGTTAGGGTCCACTTC	CASSSGGQVRVHF
TRBV2	TRBD1	-	TRBJ1-5	TGTGCCAGCAACCAGGGGGCGGTGAGGGGGGAGCCCCAGCATTTT	CASNQGAVRGEPQHF
TRBV10-3	TRBD1	-	TRBJ1-1	TGTGCCATCAGTCTACAGGGGCCGAACACTGAAGCTTTCTTT	CAISLQGPNTEAFF
TRBV13	TRBD1	-	TRBJ1-2	TGTGCCAGCAGCTCCGGGACAGGGAGAGGCTACACCTTC	CASSSGTGRGYTF
TRBV19	-	-	TRBJ1-5	TGTGCCAGTAGCGAGGGACAGCCCCAGCATTTT	CASSEGQPQHF
TRBV4-3	-	-	TRBJ1-2	TGCGCCAGCAGCCAAGACCAATTGTACACCTTC	CASSQDQLYTF
TRBV7-3	TRBD2	-	TRBJ2-7	TGTGCCAGCAGCTCAGGACTAGCGGGGGACGAGCAGTACTTC	CASSSGLAGDEQYF
TRBV20-1	-	-	TRBJ1-5	TGCAGTGCTAGTTCAGGGGACCAGCCCCAGCATTTT	CSASSGDQPQHF
TRBV11-2	-	once	TRBJ1-6	TGTGCCAGCAGCTTACCCCGTTCACCCCTCCACTTT	CASSLPRSPLHF
TRBV11-2	-	-	TRBJ1-1	TGTGCCAGCTCCTTGACACTGAACACTGAAGCTTTCTTT	CASSLTLNTEAFF
TRBV19	-	-	TRBJ1-5	TGTGCCAGTAGTATAGACCGGACATATCCCCAGCATTTT	CASSIDRTYPQHF
TRBV3-1/TRBV3-2	-	once	TRBJ2-7	TGTGCCAGCAGCCAAGCCCAGGGGCTTCTCTACGAGCAGTACTTC	CASSQAQGLLYEQYF
TRBV19	-	-	TRBJ2-7	TGTGCCAGTAGTATGCAGGGGGGAATATACGAGCAGTACTTC	CASSMQGGIYEQYF
TRBV30	-	-	TRBJ1-2	TGTGCCTGGAGTCCTAACCAGGGCTACTATGGCTACACCTTC	CAWSPNQGYYGYTF
TRBV10-2	TRBD1	-	TRBJ1-2	TGCGCAGTTCTCAGGACAGGGACGAGTGGCTACACCTTC	CAVLRTGTSGYTF
TRBV7-9	TRBD1	-	TRBJ1-3	TGTGCCAGCAGCCGACAGGGGAGGAACACCATATATTTT	CASSRQGRNTIYF
TRBV2	-	-	TRBJ1-4	TGTGCCAGCAGTGCTGAAGGGGTTGACTTAAATGAAAAACTGTTTTTT	CASSAEGVDLNEKLFF
TRBV7-3	TRBD1	-	TRBJ2-5	TGTGCCAGCAGCCGATACGGGACAGGTCGAAAAGAGACCCAGTACTTC	CASSRYGTGRKETQYF
TRBV19	-	-	TRBJ1-2	TGTGCCAGTAGTATTGGGGAGGTGGGCTACACCTTC	CASSIGEVGYTF
TRBV6-5	-	once	TRBJ1-2	TGTGCCAGCAGTTCCGCGGGGGGCTACACCTTC	CASSSAGGYTF
TRBV5-1	-	-	TRBJ1-1	TGCGCCAGCAGCTTAACGCCAGCCGGGTCCATCCGTTTTATTGAAGCTTTCTTT	CASSLTPAGSIRFIEAFF
TRBV19	TRBD1	-	TRBJ1-1	TGTGCCACCCGCGGAAGGGGACAGACCCTGAACACTGAAGCTTTCTTT	CATRGRGQTLNTEAFF
TRBV7-3	-	-	TRBJ1-3	TGTGCCAGCAGCGAATCGGGTGGAAACACCATATATTTT	CASSESGGNTIYF
TRBV5-1	-	-	TRBJ1-5	TGCGCCAGCAGCCCCGACAGTATTTATCAGCCCCAGCATTTT	CASSPDSIYQPQHF